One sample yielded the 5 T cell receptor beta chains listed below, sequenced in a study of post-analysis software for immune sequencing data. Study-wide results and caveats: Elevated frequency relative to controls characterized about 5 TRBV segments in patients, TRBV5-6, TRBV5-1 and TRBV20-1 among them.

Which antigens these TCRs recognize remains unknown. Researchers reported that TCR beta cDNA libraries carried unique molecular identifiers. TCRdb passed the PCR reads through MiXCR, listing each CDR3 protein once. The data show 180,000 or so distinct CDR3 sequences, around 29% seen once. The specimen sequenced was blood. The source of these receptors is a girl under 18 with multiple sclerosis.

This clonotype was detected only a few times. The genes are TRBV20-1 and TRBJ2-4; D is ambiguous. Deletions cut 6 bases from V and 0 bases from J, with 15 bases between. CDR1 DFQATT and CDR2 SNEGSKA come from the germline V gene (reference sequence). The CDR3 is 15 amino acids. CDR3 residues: CSARTLGVAKNIQYF. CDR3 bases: TGCAGTGCCAGGACCCTCGGCGTAGCCAAAAACATTCAGTACTTC.

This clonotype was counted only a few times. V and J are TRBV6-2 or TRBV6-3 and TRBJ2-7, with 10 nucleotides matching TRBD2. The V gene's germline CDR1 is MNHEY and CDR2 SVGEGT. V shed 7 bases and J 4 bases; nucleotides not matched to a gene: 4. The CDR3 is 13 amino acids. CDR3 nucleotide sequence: TGTGCCAGCAAAGCGGGAGGGCCTTACGAGCAGTACTTC. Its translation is CASKAGGPYEQYF.

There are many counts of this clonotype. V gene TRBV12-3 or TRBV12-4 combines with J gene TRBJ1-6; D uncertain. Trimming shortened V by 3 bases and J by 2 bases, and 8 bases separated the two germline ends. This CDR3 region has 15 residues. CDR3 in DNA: TGTGCCAGCAGTTTTAAGGTTCCCTATAATTCACCCCTCCACTTT. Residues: CASSFKVPYNSPLHF.

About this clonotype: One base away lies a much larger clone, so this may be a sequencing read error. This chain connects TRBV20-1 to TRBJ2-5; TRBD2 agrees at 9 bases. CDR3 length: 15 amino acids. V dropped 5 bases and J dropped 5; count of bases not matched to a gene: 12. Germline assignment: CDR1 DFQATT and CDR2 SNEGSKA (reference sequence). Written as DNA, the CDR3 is TGCAGTGCTGGAGGGGCGGGGGGGGCATTGGAGACCCAGTACTTC. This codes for CSAGGAGGALETQYF.

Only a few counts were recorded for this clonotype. Written as DNA, the CDR3 is TGTGCCAGCAGCCTGGGGACTAGCGGGAAGTTGTATGAGCAGTTCTTC. It translates to CASSLGTSGKLYEQFF. The chain links TRBV3-1 to TRBJ2-1, with TRBD2 matching 13 bases. The CDR3 is 16 amino acids. Germline lookup yields CDR1 LGHDT and CDR2 YNNKEL (reference sequence). With V trimmed by 4 bases and J by 8 bases, 8 bases remained unmatched.